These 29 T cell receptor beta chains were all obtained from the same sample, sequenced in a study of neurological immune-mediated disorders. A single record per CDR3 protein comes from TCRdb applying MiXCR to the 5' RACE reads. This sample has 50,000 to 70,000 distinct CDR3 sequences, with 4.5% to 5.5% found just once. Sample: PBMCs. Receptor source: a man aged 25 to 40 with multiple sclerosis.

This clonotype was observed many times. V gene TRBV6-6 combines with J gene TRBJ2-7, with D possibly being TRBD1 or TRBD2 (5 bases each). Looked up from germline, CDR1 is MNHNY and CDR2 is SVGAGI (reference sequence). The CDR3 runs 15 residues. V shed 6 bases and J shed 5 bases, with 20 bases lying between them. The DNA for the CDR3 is TGTGCCAGCAGGCGATCTAAAGGTCTGGGGGACGAGCAGTACTTC. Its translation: CASRRSKGLGDEQYF.

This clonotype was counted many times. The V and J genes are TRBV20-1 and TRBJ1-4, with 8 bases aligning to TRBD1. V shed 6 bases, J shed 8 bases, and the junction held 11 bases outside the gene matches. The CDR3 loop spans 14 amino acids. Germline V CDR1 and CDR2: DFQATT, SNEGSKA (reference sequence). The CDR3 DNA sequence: TGCAGTGCGCATCGGACAGGGTCTCGGGAAAAACTGTTTTTT. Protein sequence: CSAHRTGSREKLFF.

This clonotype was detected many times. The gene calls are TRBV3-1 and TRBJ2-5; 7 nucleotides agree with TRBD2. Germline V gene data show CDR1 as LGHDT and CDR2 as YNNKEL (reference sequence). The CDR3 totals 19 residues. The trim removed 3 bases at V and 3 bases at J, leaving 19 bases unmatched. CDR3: CASSHHAGVARRSEETQYF. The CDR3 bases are TGTGCCAGCAGCCACCACGCGGGAGTAGCAAGGCGTTCTGAAGAGACCCAGTACTTC.

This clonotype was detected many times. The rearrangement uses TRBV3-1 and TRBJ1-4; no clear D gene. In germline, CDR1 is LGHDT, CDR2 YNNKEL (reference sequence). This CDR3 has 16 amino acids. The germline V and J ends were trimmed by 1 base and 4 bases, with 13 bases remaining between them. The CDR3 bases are TGTGCCAGCAGCCAAGCTTGGGCAGGAAGTAATGAAAAACTGTTTTTT. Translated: CASSQAWAGSNEKLFF.

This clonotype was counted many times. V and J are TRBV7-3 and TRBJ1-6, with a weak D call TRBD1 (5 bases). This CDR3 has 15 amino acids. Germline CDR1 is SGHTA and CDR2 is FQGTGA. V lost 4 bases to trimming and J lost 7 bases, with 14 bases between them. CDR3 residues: CASSSTGLMNSPLHF. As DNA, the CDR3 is TGTGCCAGCAGCTCAACGGGACTCATGAATTCACCCCTCCACTTT.

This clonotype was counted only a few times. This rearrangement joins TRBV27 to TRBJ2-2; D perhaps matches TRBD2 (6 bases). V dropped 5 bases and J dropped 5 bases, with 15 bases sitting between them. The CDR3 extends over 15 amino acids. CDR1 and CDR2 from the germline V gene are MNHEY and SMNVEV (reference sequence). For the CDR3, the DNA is TGTGCCAGCAGTCTTAATGGACTAACAACCGGGGAGCTGTTTTTT. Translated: CASSLNGLTTGELFF.

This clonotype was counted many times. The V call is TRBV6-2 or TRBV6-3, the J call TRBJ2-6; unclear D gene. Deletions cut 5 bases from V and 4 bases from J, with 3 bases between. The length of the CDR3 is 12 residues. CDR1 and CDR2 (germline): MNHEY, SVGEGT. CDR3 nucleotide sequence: TGTGCCAGCAGTACAGGGGCCAACGTCCTGACTTTC. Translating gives CASSTGANVLTF.

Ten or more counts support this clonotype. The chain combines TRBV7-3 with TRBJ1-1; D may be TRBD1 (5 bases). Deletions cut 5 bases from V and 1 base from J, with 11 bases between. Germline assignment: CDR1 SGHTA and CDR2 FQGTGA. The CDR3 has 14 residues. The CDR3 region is CASSQSGGNTEAFF. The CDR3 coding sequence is TGTGCCAGCAGCCAATCGGGGGGGAACACTGAAGCTTTCTTT.

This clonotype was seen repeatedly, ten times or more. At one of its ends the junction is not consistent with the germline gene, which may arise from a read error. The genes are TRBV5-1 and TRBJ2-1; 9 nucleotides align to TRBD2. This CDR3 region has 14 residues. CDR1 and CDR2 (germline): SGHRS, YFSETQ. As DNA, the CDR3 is TGCGCCAGCAGATTGGCGCGGGGGGGCGATGAGCAGTTCTTC. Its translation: CASRLARGGDEQFF.

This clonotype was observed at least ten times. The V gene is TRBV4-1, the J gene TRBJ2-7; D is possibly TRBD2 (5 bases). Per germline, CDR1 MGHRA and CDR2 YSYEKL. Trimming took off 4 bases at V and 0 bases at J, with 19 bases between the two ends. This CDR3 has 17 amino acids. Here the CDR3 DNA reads TGCGCCAGCAGCCCCTGGGGTAGTCGGGGAAGCTCCTACGAGCAGTACTTC. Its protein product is CASSPWGSRGSSYEQYF.

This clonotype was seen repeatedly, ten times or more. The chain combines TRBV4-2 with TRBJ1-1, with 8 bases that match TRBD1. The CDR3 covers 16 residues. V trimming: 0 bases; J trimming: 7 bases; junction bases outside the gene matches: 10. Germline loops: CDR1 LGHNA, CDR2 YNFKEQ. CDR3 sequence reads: CASSQDARGPMGEAFF. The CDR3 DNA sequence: TGTGCCAGCAGCCAAGATGCCAGGGGGCCGATGGGTGAAGCTTTCTTT.

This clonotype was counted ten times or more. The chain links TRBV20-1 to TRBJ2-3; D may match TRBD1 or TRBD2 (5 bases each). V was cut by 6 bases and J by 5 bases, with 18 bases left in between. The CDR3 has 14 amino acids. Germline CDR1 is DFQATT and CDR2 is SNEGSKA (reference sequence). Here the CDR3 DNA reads TGCAGTGCACTTCCTAGGGACCTCAGAGATACGCAGTATTTT. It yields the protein CSALPRDLRDTQYF.

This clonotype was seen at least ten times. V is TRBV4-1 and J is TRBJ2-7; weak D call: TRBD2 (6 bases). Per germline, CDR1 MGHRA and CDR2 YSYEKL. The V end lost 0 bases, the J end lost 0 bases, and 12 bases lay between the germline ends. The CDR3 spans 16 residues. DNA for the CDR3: TGCGCCAGCAGCCAAGAGTGGCGGGGCCCCTCCTACGAGCAGTACGTC. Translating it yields CASSQEWRGPSYEQYV.

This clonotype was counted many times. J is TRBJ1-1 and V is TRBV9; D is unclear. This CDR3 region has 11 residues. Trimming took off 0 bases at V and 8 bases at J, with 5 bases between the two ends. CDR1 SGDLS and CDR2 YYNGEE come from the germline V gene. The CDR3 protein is CASSVGREAFF. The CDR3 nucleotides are TGTGCCAGCAGCGTAGGCAGGGAAGCTTTCTTT.

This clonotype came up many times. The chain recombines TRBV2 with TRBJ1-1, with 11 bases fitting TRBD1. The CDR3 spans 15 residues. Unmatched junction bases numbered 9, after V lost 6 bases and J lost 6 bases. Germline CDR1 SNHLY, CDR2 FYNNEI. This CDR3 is CASRRTGGQGAEAFF. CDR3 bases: TGTGCCAGCAGGCGGACAGGGGGCCAGGGAGCTGAAGCTTTCTTT.

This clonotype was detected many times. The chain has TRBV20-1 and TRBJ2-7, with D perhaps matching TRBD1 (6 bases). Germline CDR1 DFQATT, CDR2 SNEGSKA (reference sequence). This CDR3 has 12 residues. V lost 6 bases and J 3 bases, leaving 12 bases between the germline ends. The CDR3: CSAPEDSYEQYF. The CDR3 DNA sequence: TGCAGTGCCCCAGAGGACAGCTACGAGCAGTACTTC.

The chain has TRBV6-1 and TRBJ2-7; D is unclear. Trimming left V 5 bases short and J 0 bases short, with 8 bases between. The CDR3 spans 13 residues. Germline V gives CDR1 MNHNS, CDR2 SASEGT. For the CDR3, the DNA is TGTGCCAGCAGTAAGTCCAGCTCCTACGAGCAGTACTTC. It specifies CASSKSSSYEQYF.

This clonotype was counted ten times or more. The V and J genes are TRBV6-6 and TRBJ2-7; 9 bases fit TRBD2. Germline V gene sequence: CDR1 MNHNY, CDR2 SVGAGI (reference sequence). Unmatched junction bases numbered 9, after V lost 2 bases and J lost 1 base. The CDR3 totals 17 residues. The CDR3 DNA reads TGTGCCAGCAGTTACAGTCTAGCGGGGAAAGCATCCTACGAGCAGTACGTC. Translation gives CASSYSLAGKASYEQYV.

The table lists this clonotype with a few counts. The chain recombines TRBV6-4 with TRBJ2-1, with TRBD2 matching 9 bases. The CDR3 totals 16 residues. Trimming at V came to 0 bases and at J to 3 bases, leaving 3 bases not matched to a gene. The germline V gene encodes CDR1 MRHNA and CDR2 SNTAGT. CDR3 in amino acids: CASSDSGGGDYNEQFF. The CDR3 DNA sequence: TGTGCCAGCAGTGACTCGGGCGGGGGGGACTACAATGAGCAGTTCTTC.

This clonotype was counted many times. CDR3: CASSPGGLEQYF. CDR3 in DNA: TGTGCCAGCAGCCCCGGAGGACTGGAGCAGTACTTC. The chain carries TRBV3-1 and TRBJ2-7; D perhaps matches TRBD2 (5 bases). The CDR3 sequence is 12 residues long. In germline, CDR1 is LGHDT, CDR2 YNNKEL (reference sequence). V was shortened by 4 bases and J by 7 bases, with 11 bases between the two germline ends.

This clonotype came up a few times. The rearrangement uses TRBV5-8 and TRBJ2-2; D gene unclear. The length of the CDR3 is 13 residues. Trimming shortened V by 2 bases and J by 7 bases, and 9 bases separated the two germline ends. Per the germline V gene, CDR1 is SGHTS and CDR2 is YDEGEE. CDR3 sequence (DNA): TGTGCCAGCAGCTTAATTAAGAACGGGGAGCTGTTTTTT. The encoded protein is CASSLIKNGELFF.

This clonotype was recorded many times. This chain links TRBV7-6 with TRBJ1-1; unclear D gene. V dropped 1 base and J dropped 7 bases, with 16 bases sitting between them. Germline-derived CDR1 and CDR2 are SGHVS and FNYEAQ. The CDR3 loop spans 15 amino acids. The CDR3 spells CASSLEALGLGEAFF. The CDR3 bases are TGTGCCAGCAGCTTAGAGGCTCTCGGGTTAGGTGAAGCTTTCTTT.

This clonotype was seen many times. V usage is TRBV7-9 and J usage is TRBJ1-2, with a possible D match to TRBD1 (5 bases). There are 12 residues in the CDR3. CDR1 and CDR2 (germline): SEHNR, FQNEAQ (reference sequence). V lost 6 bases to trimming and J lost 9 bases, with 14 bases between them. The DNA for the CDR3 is TGTGCCAGCAGTTGGGACCTAAGCAGCTACACCTTC. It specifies CASSWDLSSYTF.

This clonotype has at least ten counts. The CDR3 DNA reads as TGTGCCCACAGGGAGGCAGGGGGCCTGATGCTCTATGGCTACACCTTC. This sequence encodes CAHREAGGLMLYGYTF. V gene TRBV28 combines with J gene TRBJ1-2, with 8 bases fitting TRBD1. Germline CDR1 MDHEN, CDR2 SYDVKM. The CDR3 has 16 amino acids. The ends lost 11 bases at V and 4 bases at J; junction bases unmatched: 18.

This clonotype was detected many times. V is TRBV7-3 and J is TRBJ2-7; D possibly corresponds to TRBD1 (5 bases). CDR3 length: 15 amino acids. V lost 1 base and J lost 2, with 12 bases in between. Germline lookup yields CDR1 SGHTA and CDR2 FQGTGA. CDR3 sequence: CASSLNSVRAYEQYV. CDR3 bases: TGTGCCAGCAGCTTAAATTCGGTCAGGGCCTACGAGCAGTACGTC.

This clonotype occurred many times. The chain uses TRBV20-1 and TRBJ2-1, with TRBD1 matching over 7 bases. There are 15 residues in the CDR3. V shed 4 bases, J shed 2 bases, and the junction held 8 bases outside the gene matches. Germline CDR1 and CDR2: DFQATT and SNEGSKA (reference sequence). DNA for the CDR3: TGCAGTGCTATACCTTCGGGACAGACCTACAATGAGCAGTTCTTC. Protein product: CSAIPSGQTYNEQFF.

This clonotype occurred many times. In nucleotides, the CDR3 is TGTGCCAGCAGTGAGACAGGGGGAAGTACTGAAGCTTTCTTT. Protein: CASSETGGSTEAFF. The chain links TRBV25-1 to TRBJ1-1, with 9 bases identical to TRBD1. V lost 3 bases and J lost 5; bases outside the gene matches: 4. In germline, CDR1 is MGHDK, CDR2 SYGVNS. This CDR3 contains 14 residues.

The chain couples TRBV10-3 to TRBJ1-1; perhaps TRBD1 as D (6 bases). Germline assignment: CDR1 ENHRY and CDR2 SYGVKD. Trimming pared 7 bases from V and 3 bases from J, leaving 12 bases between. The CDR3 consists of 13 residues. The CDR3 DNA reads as TGTGCCATCACGTACAGGGTGGACACTGAAGCTTTCTTT. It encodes CAITYRVDTEAFF.

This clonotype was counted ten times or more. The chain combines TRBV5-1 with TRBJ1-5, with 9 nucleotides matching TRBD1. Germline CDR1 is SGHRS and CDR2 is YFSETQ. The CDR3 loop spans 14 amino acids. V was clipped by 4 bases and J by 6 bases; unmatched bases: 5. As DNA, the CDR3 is TGCGCCAGCAGCGCCGGGACAGGGAGTCAGCCCCAGCATTTT. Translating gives CASSAGTGSQPQHF. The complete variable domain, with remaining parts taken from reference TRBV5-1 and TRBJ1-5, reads KAGVTQTPRYLIKTRGQQVTLSCSPISGHRSVSWYQQTPGQGLQFLFEYFSETQRNKGNFPGRFSGRQFSNSRSEMNVSTLELGDSALYLCASSAGTGSQPQHFGDGTRLSIL.